This T cell receptor beta chain was profiled in a study of cytomegalovirus exposure and HLA in healthy donors. Study summary: The roughly 110 validation repertoires were reported in a later analysis to have been generated on the same platform as the roughly 630 first-cohort repertoires. General study points: There were about 160 TCR beta chains listed as cytomegalovirus-associated. Subsequent analysis of the 120 or so validation repertoires found a tendency for first-cohort TCR clusters to co-occur.

A remark on this clone: Its target is unknown.

V was shortened by 4 bases and J by 3 bases, with 10 bases between the two germline ends. Germline CDR1 is SGHDN and CDR2 is FVKESK. The CDR3 runs 14 residues. TCRdb's table, derived via immunoSEQ multiplex PCR, lists solely in-frame clones and lacks some. This sample carries about 160,000 clones, roughly 86% of them seen once, and the ten largest clones take about 9.4%. V and J are TRBV14 and TRBJ2-1; maybe TRBD1 (5 bases). Sequenced: PBMCs. This clonotype originated in a young woman in good health and CMV-seropositive. CDR3 region: CASSLRGFYNEQFF. CDR3 nucleotide sequence: TGTGCCAGCAGCCTTAGGGGATTCTACAATGAGCAGTTCTTC.